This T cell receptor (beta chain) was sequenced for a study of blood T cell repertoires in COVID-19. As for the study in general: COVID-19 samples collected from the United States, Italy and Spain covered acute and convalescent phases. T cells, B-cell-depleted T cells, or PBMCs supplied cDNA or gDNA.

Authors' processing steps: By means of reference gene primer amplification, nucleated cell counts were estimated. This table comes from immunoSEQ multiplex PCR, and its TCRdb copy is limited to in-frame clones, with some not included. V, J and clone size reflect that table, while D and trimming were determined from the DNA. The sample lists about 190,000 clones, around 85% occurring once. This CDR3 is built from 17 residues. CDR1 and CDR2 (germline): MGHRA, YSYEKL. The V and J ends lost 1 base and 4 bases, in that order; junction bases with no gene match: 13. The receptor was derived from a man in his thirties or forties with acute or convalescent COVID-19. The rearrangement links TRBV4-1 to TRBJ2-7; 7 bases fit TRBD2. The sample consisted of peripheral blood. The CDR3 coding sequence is TGCGCCAGCAGCCAAGTACTGCTGACTAGCCCAGCTTACGAGCAGTACTTC. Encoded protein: CASSQVLLTSPAYEQYF.